This TCR beta chain was sequenced during a study of OX40 agonist ivuxolimab in advanced cancers. Study context: Dose-escalation patients' cancers were hepatocellular carcinoma, melanoma, renal cell or head and neck cancer. One patient with hepatocellular carcinoma and two with cutaneous melanoma, three in all, had partial responses. Study conclusions and caveats: Clonal expansion among partial responders at 0.1-3.0 mg/kg ranked near the lowest. Both CD4+ and CD8+ T cell populations in blood had undergone clonal expansion by week 6 at 0.1 to 3.0 mg/kg.

About this clone: What it recognizes is unknown.

CDR1 GTSNPN and CDR2 SVGIG come from the germline V gene (reference sequence). There are 17 residues in the CDR3. Trimming pared 2 bases from V and 4 bases from J, leaving 21 bases between. Libraries were prepared by immunoSEQ multiplex PCR; TCRdb keeps only in-frame clonotypes and omits some of them. This sample has more than 55,000 clones; over 90% occur once, and the top ten carry around 15%. This specimen was CD4+ or CD8+ T cells sorted from blood, taken in a trial of the OX40 agonist ivuxolimab. This chain uses TRBV30 with TRBJ2-1; D tentatively reads TRBD1 or TRBD2 (7 bases each). This TCR was recovered from an adult with an advanced solid tumor such as melanoma, head and neck, liver or kidney cancer. The CDR3 here is CAWSRRRGLAEYNEQFF. In nucleotides, the CDR3 is TGTGCCTGGAGTCGGAGGAGGGGGCTAGCGGAGTACAATGAGCAGTTCTTC.